These T cell receptor beta chains were read from a single sample in a study of T-cell reconstitution after alpha-beta-depleted transplantation in children. TCRdb re-derived calls from the PCR reads in MiXCR, one entry per CDR3 protein. The sample lists roughly 500,000 distinct CDR3 sequences, around a third occurring once. This sample comprised PBMCs from the stem cell graft donor, obtained from the stem cell graft. Receptor source: a human donor who donated a stem cell graft to a child with aplastic anemia. Both conserved end residues are part of each CDR3. Each record gives: D gene, V gene, J gene, clone size, CDR3 DNA, CDR3 protein. D genes are given only for firm matches. The size of a clone is reported for some rows only, either as once, few or many, or as a class for expanded clones.

>.|TRBV29-1|TRBJ2-5|.
TGCAGCGTACGAGGGAACACCCCCGAGACCCAGTACTTC
CSVRGNTPETQYF
>.|TRBV12-3/TRBV12-4|TRBJ2-5|.
TGTGCCAGCAGTTTAGGGACCCGGGGACAAGAGACCCAGTACTTC
CASSLGTRGQETQYF
>.|TRBV5-1|TRBJ2-4|.
TGCGCCACCCGACCTAATCTAGCCAAAAACATTCAGTACTTC
CATRPNLAKNIQYF
>.|TRBV4-1|TRBJ2-1|few
TGCGCCAGCAGCCAAGGGACTAACGTCGTAAGTAATGAGCAGTTCTTC
CASSQGTNVVSNEQFF
>TRBD1|TRBV5-6|TRBJ1-5|.
TGTGCCAGCAGCGCCGGGACAGGGGCGCAAGATCAGCCCCAGCATTTT
CASSAGTGAQDQPQHF
>.|TRBV30|TRBJ1-3|few
TGTGCCTGGAGTCAGGGGTCCTCTGGAAACACCATATATTTT
CAWSQGSSGNTIYF
>.|TRBV30|TRBJ2-6|few
TGTGCCTGGAGTGTAGGGTCCTCTGGGGCCAACGTCCTGACTTTC
CAWSVGSSGANVLTF
>TRBD1|TRBV7-2|TRBJ1-5|.
TGTGCCAGCAGCTCAAAGGGACAGGGGCAGGGGCAGCCCCAGCATTTT
CASSSKGQGQGQPQHF
>.|TRBV28|TRBJ2-6|.
TGTGCCAGCAGGCCGCCCTGGGGCAGTGGGAGCTCTGGGGCCAACGTCCTGACTTTC
CASRPPWGSGSSGANVLTF
>.|TRBV10-3|TRBJ2-3|.
TGTGCCATCAGTGAGTTGGGCGCAATTACCACAGATACGCAGTATTTT
CAISELGAITTDTQYF
>.|TRBV29-1|TRBJ2-2|few
TGCAGCGGCCGGGACCGATCGAACACCGGGGAGCTGTTTTTT
CSGRDRSNTGELFF
>TRBD1|TRBV20-1|TRBJ2-7|.
TGCAGTGCTTACGGGGGGACAGGGATTCGCGAGCAGTACTTC
CSAYGGTGIREQYF
>.|TRBV14|TRBJ1-1|.
TGTGCCAGCAGCCAGATTTACTCGGGCACTGAAGCTTTCTTT
CASSQIYSGTEAFF
>.|TRBV20-1|TRBJ2-1|many
TGCAGTGCTATTATAGGGGGAACTTACAATGAGCAGTTCTTC
CSAIIGGTYNEQFF
>.|TRBV4-3|TRBJ2-7|.
TGCGCCAGCAGCCACTCCACTGGTGGGGGCTACGAGCAGTACTTC
CASSHSTGGGYEQYF
>.|TRBV9|TRBJ1-5|once
TGTGCCAGCAGCAAACAGGGAAGTCAGCCCCAGCATTTT
CASSKQGSQPQHF
>.|TRBV4-3|TRBJ2-6|.
TGCGCCAGCAGCCAATGGGAGAGCTCTGGGGCCAACGTCCTGACTTTC
CASSQWESSGANVLTF
>.|TRBV5-8|TRBJ2-2|many
TGTGCCAGCAGTGGCCGCACGAACACCGGGGAGCTGTTTTTT
CASSGRTNTGELFF
>TRBD2|TRBV24-1|TRBJ2-3|few
TGTGCCACCAGTGCCCCTTCGGGCGGGAGTATGACAGATACGCAGTATTTT
CATSAPSGGSMTDTQYF
>TRBD2|TRBV5-1|TRBJ2-4|once
TGCGCCAGCAGCTTGGAGGGACTAGCGGGAGGGGGAAACATTCAGTACTTC
CASSLEGLAGGGNIQYF
>TRBD2|TRBV20-1|TRBJ2-1|few
TGCAGTGCTAGAGAGAGACAACTAGCGCTGAACTACAATGAGCAGTTCTTC
CSARERQLALNYNEQFF
>.|TRBV19|TRBJ2-2|.
TGTGCCAGTAGTATCTCCCCAGTCGGGGAGCTGTTTTTT
CASSISPVGELFF
>.|TRBV20-1|TRBJ2-1|.
TGCAGTGCTAGAGATACCGGGCAGGCCAATGAGCAGTTCTTC
CSARDTGQANEQFF
>TRBD2|TRBV5-1|TRBJ2-5|.
TGCGCCAGCAGCTCGGGACTAGCGGCAGAGACCCAGTACTTC
CASSSGLAAETQYF
>.|TRBV20-1|TRBJ2-7|.
TGCAGTGCTAGGGGACGGAGCTACGAGCAGTACTTC
CSARGRSYEQYF
>.|TRBV10-3|TRBJ2-7|.
TGTGCCATCAGTGAGACATCACAGGGTTCCATGCTGGACTTC
CAISETSQGSMLDF
>.|TRBV7-3|TRBJ2-6|few
TGTGCCAGCAGCTTAACCGGAGGGGCCTCTGGGGCCAACGTCCTGACTTTC
CASSLTGGASGANVLTF
>TRBD1|TRBV7-2|TRBJ2-5|.
TGTGCCAGCAGCTTAGGTCACAGGGGGCTGGGGGAGACCCAGTACTTC
CASSLGHRGLGETQYF
>.|TRBV30|TRBJ1-5|once
TGTGCCTGGAGTAAGGGGAGCGATCAGCCCCAGCATTTT
CAWSKGSDQPQHF
>.|TRBV6-2/TRBV6-3|TRBJ2-7|.
TGTGCCAGCAGTTACTATGAACAGAGCTCCTACGAGCAGTACTTC
CASSYYEQSSYEQYF
>.|TRBV7-2|TRBJ1-5|.
TGTGCCAGCAGCTTAATGTCAGCGGGGGGGGGTCAGCCCCAGCATTTT
CASSLMSAGGGQPQHF
>.|TRBV6-1|TRBJ2-5|.
TGTGCCAGCAGGCTTAGTCTCCAAGAGACCCAGTACTTC
CASRLSLQETQYF
>.|TRBV6-5|TRBJ1-1|few
TGTGCCAGCAGTTACTCGATTACGAGTGTCCCATGGGGTGAAGCTTTCTTT
CASSYSITSVPWGEAFF
>.|TRBV5-1|TRBJ1-1|.
TGCGCCAGCCGGTCTGGACAGCCCTTCGAAGCTTTCTTT
CASRSGQPFEAFF
>TRBD1|TRBV28|TRBJ2-5|few
TGTGCCAGCAGTAAAGGGCTGGGACAGGGTGAGACCCAGTACTTC
CASSKGLGQGETQYF
>TRBD1|TRBV29-1|TRBJ1-2|.
TGCAGCGGGACAGGGACAGGCGGAAGCTACACCTTC
CSGTGTGGSYTF
>.|TRBV29-1|TRBJ2-3|.
TGCAGCGTTGATAGGTTCAGCACAGATACGCAGTATTTT
CSVDRFSTDTQYF
>TRBD2|TRBV6-2/TRBV6-3|TRBJ2-1|few
TGTGCCAGCAGTTACTCGACTAGCGTCGGGGGCAATGAGCAGTTCTTC
CASSYSTSVGGNEQFF
>.|TRBV29-1|TRBJ2-7|few
TGCAGCGTTGAAGTTCCGGGTTCCGAGCAGTACTTC
CSVEVPGSEQYF
>.|TRBV4-3|TRBJ1-6|.
TGCGCCAGCAGCCAAGATCGGGAAACCCCCCTCCACTTT
CASSQDRETPLHF
>.|TRBV18|TRBJ1-1|few
TGTGCCAGCTCACCACCGCAGGGGCGACCGGGGAACACTGAAGCTTTCTTT
CASSPPQGRPGNTEAFF
>TRBD1|TRBV29-1|TRBJ2-3|few
TGCAGCGAATCCAGGGGGTCCGTTACAGATACGCAGTATTTT
CSESRGSVTDTQYF
>.|TRBV12-3/TRBV12-4|TRBJ2-7|few
TGTGCCAGCAGCCTCACACCCGGGTTCTACGAGCAGTACTTC
CASSLTPGFYEQYF
>.|TRBV30|TRBJ2-3|.
TGTGCCGGCGGGCCAAAGGGCACAGATACGCAGTATTTT
CAGGPKGTDTQYF
>.|TRBV24-1|TRBJ2-1|.
TGTGCCACCGGGGGCAGGCACAATGAGCAGTTCTTC
CATGGRHNEQFF
>.|TRBV28|TRBJ1-2|.
TGTGCCAGCAGTCCCCAGGACTATAGGGATGGCTACACCTTC
CASSPQDYRDGYTF
>.|TRBV20-1|TRBJ1-1|.
TGCAGTGCCACGGGGGTCGGGGGCGGATTGAACACTGAAGCTTTCTTT
CSATGVGGGLNTEAFF
>.|TRBV12-3/TRBV12-4|TRBJ2-3|few
TGTGCCAGCAGTTTTGGCCCCGACATACCTTGGGGCACAGATACGCAGTATTTT
CASSFGPDIPWGTDTQYF
>TRBD2|TRBV12-3/TRBV12-4|TRBJ2-3|.
TGTGCCAGCAGCGTAGCTGGACTAGCGGGATACACAGATACGCAGTATTTT
CASSVAGLAGYTDTQYF
>.|TRBV7-2|TRBJ1-3|.
TGTGCCAGCAGCTTATACCTCTCTGGAAACACCATATATTTT
CASSLYLSGNTIYF
>TRBD2|TRBV20-1|TRBJ2-7|few
TGCAGTGCTAGATACACTAGCGGAGAAAGCTCCTACGAGCAGTACTTC
CSARYTSGESSYEQYF
>.|TRBV12-3/TRBV12-4|TRBJ2-3|.
TGTGCCAGCAGTCTCGACGAAGCAGATACGCAGTATTTT
CASSLDEADTQYF
>.|TRBV20-1|TRBJ1-2|few
TGCAGTGCTAGACCTTCCGGGACAACTTCCTATGGCTACACCTTC
CSARPSGTTSYGYTF
>.|TRBV28|TRBJ2-2|.
TGTGCCAGCAGTTTGGCTAGCCGTAGCACCGGGGAGCTGTTTTTT
CASSLASRSTGELFF
>TRBD1|TRBV7-2|TRBJ2-7|.
TGTGCCAGCAGCTGGGGGGGGACAGGGGGCTACGAGCAGTACTTC
CASSWGGTGGYEQYF
>.|TRBV9|TRBJ2-6|few
TGTGCCAGCAGCGAACCGATGGGCTTTGGGGCCAACGTCCTGACTTTC
CASSEPMGFGANVLTF
>.|TRBV7-3|TRBJ2-6|.
TGTGCCAGCCCGAAGGCCAACGTCCTGACTTTC
CASPKANVLTF
>TRBD1|TRBV4-3|TRBJ2-7|.
TGCGCCAGCAGCCAGGTGACCGGGACAGGGGTTCGGGTCGAGCAGTACTTC
CASSQVTGTGVRVEQYF
>.|TRBV25-1|TRBJ2-1|few
TGTGCCAGCACGGGGAGCTCCTACAATGAGCAGTTCTTC
CASTGSSYNEQFF